This is a list of T cell receptor beta chains from one sample in a study of T cell responses to AZD1222 COVID-19 vaccine. The assay was immunoSEQ multiplex PCR, and TCRdb's table has in-frame clones only and misses some. Among about 150,000 clones listed, around 85% were seen once. The sample in question was peripheral blood, obtained 28 days after the second AZD1222 dose. The receptor set was obtained from an adult who received the AZD1222 COVID-19 vaccine. CDR3s include the opening cysteine and the closing phenylalanine or tryptophan. The D gene is left open where the match is weak. A clone size is listed for some rows: how often the clone was seen (once, few, many), or a class if it is expanded.

TRBJ2-5	TRBD2	18	NA	TRBV7-2	TGTGCCAGCAGCTTAGCGCTTTGGGGACTAGCGGACCAAGAGACCCAGTACTTC	CASSLALWGLADQETQYF
TRBJ1-6	TRBD1	17	NA	TRBV5-4	TGTGCCAGCAGCCTGGGGACAGCGACCTCCTATAATTCACCCCTCCACTTT	CASSLGTATSYNSPLHF
TRBJ2-5	NA	15	NA	TRBV3-1/TRBV3-2	TGTGCCAGCAGCCTTCGGACGTTAATGAGGGAGACCCAGTACTTC	CASSLRTLMRETQYF
TRBJ1-1	NA	13	NA	TRBV3-1/TRBV3-2	TGTGCCAGCAGCCCCCGGGGAGACACTGAAGCTTTCTTT	CASSPRGDTEAFF
TRBJ1-1	NA	16	NA	TRBV9	TGTGCCAGCAGCGCAGGTACGGGTGGACGGCGGGCTGAAGCTTTCTTT	CASSAGTGGRRAEAFF
TRBJ2-3	NA	14	NA	TRBV5-4	TGTGCCAGCAGCCCCCGGGACGACACAGATACGCAGTATTTT	CASSPRDDTDTQYF
TRBJ1-5	NA	12	NA	TRBV7-2	TGTGCCAGCAGCCGAGTGCGGGGGCCCCAGCATTTT	CASSRVRGPQHF
TRBJ1-5	NA	12	NA	TRBV12-3/TRBV12-4	TGTGCCAGCAGACTGACAGATCAGCCCCAGCATTTT	CASRLTDQPQHF
TRBJ1-3	NA	15	NA	TRBV9	TGTGCCAGCAGCGTAGTCGGGGATGAAGGAAACACCATATATTTT	CASSVVGDEGNTIYF
TRBJ2-3	NA	15	NA	TRBV18	TGTGCCAGCTCACCGGACATGGCCAGCGCAGATACGCAGTATTTT	CASSPDMASADTQYF
TRBJ2-5	NA	14	NA	TRBV5-1	TGCGCCAGCAGCGCGGGGACACCCAGGGAGACCCAGTACTTC	CASSAGTPRETQYF
TRBJ2-5	NA	12	once	TRBV5-1	TGCGCCAGCACCCAATTCCAAGAGACCCAGTACTTC	CASTQFQETQYF
TRBJ2-5	NA	13	NA	TRBV7-8	TGTGCCAGCAGCTCAACGGGATACGGGACCCAGTACTTC	CASSSTGYGTQYF
TRBJ2-5	NA	15	NA	TRBV11-2	TGTGCCAGCAGCTTAACGGGGTGGAGTTCGGAGACCCAGTACTTC	CASSLTGWSSETQYF
TRBJ1-2	NA	14	NA	TRBV25-1	TGTGCCAGCAGTGAACCCGGGGGCGACTATGGCTACACCTTC	CASSEPGGDYGYTF
TRBJ1-1	NA	13	NA	TRBV9	TGTGCCAGCAGCGCAGGGACTTACACTGAAGCTTTCTTT	CASSAGTYTEAFF
TRBJ1-2	NA	15	NA	TRBV2	TGTGCCAGCAGTGAATCACGGGCAGGGGTCTATGGCTACACCTTC	CASSESRAGVYGYTF
TRBJ1-1	NA	11	NA	TRBV20-1	TGCAGTGCTAGGCCCACAGGGGAAGCTTTCTTT	CSARPTGEAFF
TRBJ1-4	NA	16	NA	TRBV25-1	TGTGCCAGCAGTGCCACGAAGGGAACGGCAGACGAAAAACTGTTTTTT	CASSATKGTADEKLFF
TRBJ1-2	NA	14	NA	TRBV19	TGTGCCAGTAGTATCGGGGGCGCCGGAGATGGCTACACCTTC	CASSIGGAGDGYTF
TRBJ1-6	TRBD1	14	few	TRBV11-3	TGTGCCAGCAGCTTGGGGACAGGGCGATCACCCCTCCACTTT	CASSLGTGRSPLHF
TRBJ2-5	TRBD2	15	NA	TRBV6-2/TRBV6-3	TGTGCCAGCAGTAAAACTAGCGGGGAGATAGAGACCCAGTACTTC	CASSKTSGEIETQYF
TRBJ1-2	NA	13	NA	TRBV5-1	TGCGCCAGCAGCTTCAGGGTTACTGGTGGCTACACCTTC	CASSFRVTGGYTF
TRBJ2-1	NA	16	once	TRBV5-4	TGTGCCAGCAGCCCCGTTATGGAAAACGCCTACAATGAGCAGTTCTTC	CASSPVMENAYNEQFF
TRBJ2-7	NA	13	once	TRBV7-9	TGTGCCAGCAGCTCGGGGGGCCTAGGCGAGCAGTACTTC	CASSSGGLGEQYF
TRBJ1-1	TRBD1	18	NA	TRBV27	TGTGCCAGCCCCTCGGGGGGTCAGGGGGGATGCATGAACACTGAAGCTTTCTTT	CASPSGGQGGCMNTEAFF